This passage covers 8 T cell receptor beta chains from one sample sequenced in a study of blood T cell repertoires in COVID-19. The method was immunoSEQ multiplex PCR; TCRdb's version includes in-frame clones alone and lacks a portion of them. The profile shows about 180,000 clones, 70% to 90% of them singletons. Sequenced sample: peripheral blood. These TCRs come from a man in his fifties or sixties with active or convalescent COVID-19.

This clone appeared a single time. This rearrangement joins TRBV28 to TRBJ2-5, with 11 bases fitting TRBD2. The ends lost 5 bases at V and 5 bases at J; junction bases unmatched: 10. CDR1 is MDHEN, CDR2 SYDVKM, per germline. The CDR3 totals 16 residues. CDR3 in amino acids: CASSHGGLAGWETQYF. The CDR3 coding sequence is TGTGCCAGCAGTCACGGAGGACTAGCGGGTTGGGAGACCCAGTACTTC.

The chain uses TRBV7-9 and TRBJ1-4; no reliable D call. V gave up 10 bases and J gave up 0 bases, with 12 bases separating them. This CDR3 is 14 amino acids long. Germline V gene sequence: CDR1 SEHNR, CDR2 FQNEAQ (reference sequence). The CDR3 bases are TGTGCCATTAACGAGGGCACAACTAATGAAAAACTGTTTTTT. It codes for CAINEGTTNEKLFF. Full variable domain (rest looked up from reference TRBV7-9 and TRBJ1-4): DTGVSQNPRHKITKRGQNVTFRCDPISEHNRLYWYRQTLGQGPEFLTYFQNEAQLEKSRLLSDRFSAERPKGSFSTLEIQRTEQGDSAMYLCAINEGTTNEKLFFGSGTQLSVL.

The chain has TRBV5-1 and TRBJ1-5; TRBD1 might be the D (5 bases). This CDR3 is built from 13 residues. Trimming removed 3 bases from V and 7 bases from J, with 11 bases in between. Germline loops: CDR1 SGHRS, CDR2 YFSETQ. CDR3: CASSSGLGQPQHF. The CDR3 DNA reads as TGCGCCAGCAGCTCAGGGCTGGGGCAGCCCCAGCATTTT.

This rearrangement joins TRBV9 to TRBJ1-1, with 11 bases aligning to TRBD1. V lost 3 bases to trimming and J lost 5 bases; unmatched junction nucleotides: 12. Germline loops: CDR1 SGDLS, CDR2 YYNGEE. The CDR3 loop spans 17 amino acids. CDR3 nucleotides: TGTGCCAGCAGCGAGAGTTACGGACAGGGGGCTCGAACTGAAGCTTTCTTT. This codes for CASSESYGQGARTEAFF.

The chain links TRBV6-4 to TRBJ2-6; D gene uncertain. Germline CDR1 and CDR2: MRHNA and SNTAGT. The CDR3 sequence is 13 residues long. V was clipped by 1 base and J by 4 bases, with 2 bases between them. Written as DNA, the CDR3 is TGTGCCAGCAGTGACTTAGGGGCCAACGTCCTGACTTTC. Protein: CASSDLGANVLTF.

V usage is TRBV6-5 and J usage is TRBJ1-4; the D is unclear. Germline-derived CDR1 and CDR2 are MNHEY and SVGAGI. The CDR3 runs 14 residues. V lost 9 bases and J lost 2, with 13 bases in between. This CDR3 is CASGSPRTNEKLFF. Here the CDR3 DNA reads TGTGCCAGTGGGTCTCCCAGGACTAATGAAAAACTGTTTTTT.

Only a few counts were recorded for this clone. This CDR3 reads CASSPDRGTNEKLFF. DNA of the CDR3: TGTGCCAGCAGCCCCGACCGGGGAACTAATGAAAAACTGTTTTTT. V gene TRBV7-2 combines with J gene TRBJ1-4; no clear D gene. Germline CDR1 is SGHTA and CDR2 is FQGNSA. The length of the CDR3 is 15 residues. V lost 5 bases and J lost 1, with 11 bases in between.

Only a few counts were recorded for this clone. The chain links TRBV4-3 to TRBJ2-2, with TRBD1 identical over 9 bases. The V gene end was trimmed by 0 bases and the J gene end by 5 bases; junction bases not matched to a gene: 7. This CDR3 is built from 17 residues. Germline loops: CDR1 LGHNA, CDR2 YSLEER. The DNA of the CDR3 is TGCGCCAGCAGCCAAGACATACAGGGGGCGAGAACCGGGGAGCTGTTTTTT. This encodes CASSQDIQGARTGELFF.